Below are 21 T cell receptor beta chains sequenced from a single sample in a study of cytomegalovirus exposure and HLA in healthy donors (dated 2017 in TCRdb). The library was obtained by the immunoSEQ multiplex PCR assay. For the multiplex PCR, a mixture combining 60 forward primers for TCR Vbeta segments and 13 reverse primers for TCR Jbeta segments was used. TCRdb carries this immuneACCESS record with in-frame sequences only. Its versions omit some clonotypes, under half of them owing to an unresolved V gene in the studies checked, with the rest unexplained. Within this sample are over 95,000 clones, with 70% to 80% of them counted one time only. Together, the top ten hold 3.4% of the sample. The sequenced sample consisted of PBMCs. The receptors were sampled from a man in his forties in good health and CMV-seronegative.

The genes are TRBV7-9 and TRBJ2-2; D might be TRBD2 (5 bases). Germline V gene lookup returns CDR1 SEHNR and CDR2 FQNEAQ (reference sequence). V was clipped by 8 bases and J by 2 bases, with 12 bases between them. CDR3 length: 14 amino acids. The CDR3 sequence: CASARTGNTGELFF. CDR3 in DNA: TGTGCCAGCGCGAGGACTGGAAACACCGGGGAGCTGTTTTTT.

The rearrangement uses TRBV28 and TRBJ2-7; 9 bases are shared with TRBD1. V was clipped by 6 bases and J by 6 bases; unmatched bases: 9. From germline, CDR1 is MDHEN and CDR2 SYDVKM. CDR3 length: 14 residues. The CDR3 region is CASRTGGEVPEQYF. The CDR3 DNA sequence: TGTGCCAGCAGGACAGGGGGGGAGGTACCCGAGCAGTACTTC.

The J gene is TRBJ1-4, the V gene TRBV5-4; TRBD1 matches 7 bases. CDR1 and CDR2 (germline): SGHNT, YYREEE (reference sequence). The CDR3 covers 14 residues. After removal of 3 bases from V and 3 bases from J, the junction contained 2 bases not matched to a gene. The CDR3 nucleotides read TGTGCCAGCAGCTCACAGGGGCCTAATGAAAAACTGTTTTTT. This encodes CASSSQGPNEKLFF.

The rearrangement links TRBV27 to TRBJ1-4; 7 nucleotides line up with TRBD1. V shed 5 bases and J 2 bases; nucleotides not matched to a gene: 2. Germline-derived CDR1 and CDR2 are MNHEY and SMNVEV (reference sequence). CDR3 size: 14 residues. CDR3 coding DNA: TGTGCCAGCAGTACAGGGGCGACTAATGAAAAACTGTTTTTT. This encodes CASSTGATNEKLFF.

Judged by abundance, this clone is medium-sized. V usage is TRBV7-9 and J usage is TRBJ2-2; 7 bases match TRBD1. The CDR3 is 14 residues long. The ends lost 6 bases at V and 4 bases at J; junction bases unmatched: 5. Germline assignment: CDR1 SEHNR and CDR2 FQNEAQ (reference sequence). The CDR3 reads CASRLGGITGELFF. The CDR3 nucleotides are TGTGCCAGCAGACTAGGGGGCATCACCGGGGAGCTGTTTTTT. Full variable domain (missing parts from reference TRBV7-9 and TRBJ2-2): DTGVSQNPRHKITKRGQNVTFRCDPISEHNRLYWYRQTLGQGPEFLTYFQNEAQLEKSRLLSDRFSAERPKGSFSTLEIQRTEQGDSAMYLCASRLGGITGELFFGEGSRLTVL.

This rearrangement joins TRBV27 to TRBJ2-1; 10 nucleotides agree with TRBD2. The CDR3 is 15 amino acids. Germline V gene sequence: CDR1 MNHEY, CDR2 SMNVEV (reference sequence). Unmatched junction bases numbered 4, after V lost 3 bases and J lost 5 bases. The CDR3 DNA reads TGTGCCAGCAGTTTTATTAGCGGGGGGAACAATGAGCAGTTCTTC. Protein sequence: CASSFISGGNNEQFF.

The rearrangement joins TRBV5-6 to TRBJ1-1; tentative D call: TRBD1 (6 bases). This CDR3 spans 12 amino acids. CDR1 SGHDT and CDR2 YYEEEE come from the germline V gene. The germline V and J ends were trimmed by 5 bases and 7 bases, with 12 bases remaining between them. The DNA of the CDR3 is TGTGCCAGCAGTACTTTACAGGGTGAAGCTTTCTTT. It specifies CASSTLQGEAFF.

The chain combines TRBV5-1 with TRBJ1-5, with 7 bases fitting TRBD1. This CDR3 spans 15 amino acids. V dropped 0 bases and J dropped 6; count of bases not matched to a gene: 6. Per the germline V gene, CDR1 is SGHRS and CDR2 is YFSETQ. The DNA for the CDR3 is TGCGCCAGCAGCTTGGAGGGGGCTCGGAGTCAGCCCCAGCATTTT. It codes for CASSLEGARSQPQHF.

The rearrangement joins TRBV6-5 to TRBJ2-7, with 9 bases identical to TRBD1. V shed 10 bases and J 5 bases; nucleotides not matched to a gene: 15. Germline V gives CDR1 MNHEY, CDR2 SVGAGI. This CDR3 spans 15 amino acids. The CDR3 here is CATLYRDRDFHEQYF. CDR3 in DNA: TGTGCCACCCTTTACCGGGACAGGGATTTCCACGAGCAGTACTTC.

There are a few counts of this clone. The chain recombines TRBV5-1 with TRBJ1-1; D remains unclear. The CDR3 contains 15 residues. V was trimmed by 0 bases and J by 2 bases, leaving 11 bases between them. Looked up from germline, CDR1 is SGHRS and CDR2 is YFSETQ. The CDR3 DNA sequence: TGCGCCAGCAGCTTGGGAGCGACGGCTAACACTGAAGCTTTCTTT. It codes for CASSLGATANTEAFF. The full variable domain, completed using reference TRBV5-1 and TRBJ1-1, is KAGVTQTPRYLIKTRGQQVTLSCSPISGHRSVSWYQQTPGQGLQFLFEYFSETQRNKGNFPGRFSGRQFSNSRSEMNVSTLELGDSALYLCASSLGATANTEAFFGQGTRLTVV.

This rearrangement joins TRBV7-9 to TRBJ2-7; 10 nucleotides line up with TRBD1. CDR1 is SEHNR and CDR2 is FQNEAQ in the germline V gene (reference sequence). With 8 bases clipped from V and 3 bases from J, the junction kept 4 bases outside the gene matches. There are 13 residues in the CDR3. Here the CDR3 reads CASHRTGGYEQYF. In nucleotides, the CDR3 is TGTGCCAGCCACCGGACAGGGGGCTACGAGCAGTACTTC.

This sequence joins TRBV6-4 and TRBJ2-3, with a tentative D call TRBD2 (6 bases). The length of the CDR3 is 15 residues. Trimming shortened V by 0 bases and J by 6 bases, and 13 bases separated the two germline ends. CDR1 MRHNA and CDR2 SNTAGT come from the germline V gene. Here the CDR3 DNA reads TGTGCCAGCAGTGACTCTGTGGGGGGTTGGGATACGCAGTATTTT. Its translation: CASSDSVGGWDTQYF.

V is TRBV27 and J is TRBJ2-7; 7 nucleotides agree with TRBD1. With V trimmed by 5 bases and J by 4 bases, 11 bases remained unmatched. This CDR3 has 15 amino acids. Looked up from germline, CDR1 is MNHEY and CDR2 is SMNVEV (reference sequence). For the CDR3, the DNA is TGTGCCAGCAGTCAGTACGGCCCAGGGGGTTACGAGCAGTACTTC. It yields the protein CASSQYGPGGYEQYF.

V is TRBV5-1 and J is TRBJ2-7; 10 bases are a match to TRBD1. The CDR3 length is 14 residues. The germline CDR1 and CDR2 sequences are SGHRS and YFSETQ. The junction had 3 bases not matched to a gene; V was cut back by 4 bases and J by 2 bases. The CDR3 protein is CASSGGQGTYEQYF. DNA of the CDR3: TGCGCCAGCAGCGGGGGACAGGGGACCTACGAGCAGTACTTC.

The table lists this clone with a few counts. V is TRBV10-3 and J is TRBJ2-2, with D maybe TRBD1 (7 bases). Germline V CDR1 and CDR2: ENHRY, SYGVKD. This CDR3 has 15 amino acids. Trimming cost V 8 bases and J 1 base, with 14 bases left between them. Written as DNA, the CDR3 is TGTGCCATCCGTGGGAGGACAGGGAACACCGGGGAGCTGTTTTTT. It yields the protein CAIRGRTGNTGELFF.

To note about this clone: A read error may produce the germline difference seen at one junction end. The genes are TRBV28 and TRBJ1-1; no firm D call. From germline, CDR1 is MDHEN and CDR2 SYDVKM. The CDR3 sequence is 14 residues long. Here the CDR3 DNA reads TGTGCCAGCAGCTTATACCTCGGGAACACTGAAGCTTTCTTT. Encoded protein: CASSLYLGNTEAFF. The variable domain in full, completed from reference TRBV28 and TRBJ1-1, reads DVKVTQSSRYLVKRTGEKVFLECVQDMDHENMFWYRQDPGLGLRLIYFSYDVKMKEKGDIPEGYSVSREKKERFSLILESASTNQTSMYLCASSLYLGNTEAFFGQGTRLTVV.

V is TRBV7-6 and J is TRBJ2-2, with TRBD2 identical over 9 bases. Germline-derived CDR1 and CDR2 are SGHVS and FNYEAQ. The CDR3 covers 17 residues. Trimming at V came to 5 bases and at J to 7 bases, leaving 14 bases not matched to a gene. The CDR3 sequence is CASSPAGLAGMVGELFF. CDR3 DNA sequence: TGTGCCAGCAGCCCGGCGGGCCTAGCGGGAATGGTCGGGGAGCTGTTTTTT. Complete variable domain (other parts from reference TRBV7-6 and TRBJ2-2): GAGVSQSPRYKVTKRGQDVALRCDPISGHVSLYWYRQALGQGPEFLTYFNYEAQQDKSGLPNDRFSAERPEGSISTLTIQRTEQRDSAMYRCASSPAGLAGMVGELFFGEGSRLTVL.

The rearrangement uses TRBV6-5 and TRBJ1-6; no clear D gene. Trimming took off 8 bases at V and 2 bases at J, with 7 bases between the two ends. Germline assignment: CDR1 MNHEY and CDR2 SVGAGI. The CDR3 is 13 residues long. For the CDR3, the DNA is TGTGCCAGCCGGGGAACCTATAATTCACCCCTCCACTTT. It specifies CASRGTYNSPLHF.

CDR3 sequence: CASSLLGQGLEQYF. CDR3 sequence (DNA): TGTGCCAGCAGCTTGTTGGGACAGGGTCTCGAGCAGTACTTC. The chain employs TRBV7-2 and TRBJ2-7; TRBD1 matches at 9 bases. CDR1 is SGHTA, CDR2 FQGNSA, per germline. After removal of 3 bases from V and 6 bases from J, the junction contained 6 bases not matched to a gene. The CDR3 consists of 14 residues.

CDR3 DNA sequence: TGCGCCAGCAGCCAAATTGTGACTAGCGGGAGCCTAGGGGGCACAGATACGCAGTATTTT. It encodes CASSQIVTSGSLGGTDTQYF. This chain joins TRBV4-1 and TRBJ2-3; TRBD2 matches 12 bases. The V segment lost 2 bases and the J segment 1 base; nucleotides outside the gene matches: 13. Germline CDR1 and CDR2: MGHRA and YSYEKL. The CDR3 covers 20 residues.

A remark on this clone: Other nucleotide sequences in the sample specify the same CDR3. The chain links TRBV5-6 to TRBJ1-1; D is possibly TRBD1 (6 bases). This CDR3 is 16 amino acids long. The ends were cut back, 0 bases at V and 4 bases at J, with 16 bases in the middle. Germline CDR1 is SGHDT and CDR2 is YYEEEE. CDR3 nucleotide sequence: TGTGCCAGCAGCTTGGCCATGGGGGGGCGCGGCACTGAAGCTTTCTTT. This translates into CASSLAMGGRGTEAFF. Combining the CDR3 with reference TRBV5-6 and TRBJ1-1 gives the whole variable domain DAGVTQSPTHLIKTRGQQVTLRCSPKSGHDTVSWYQQALGQGPQFIFQYYEEEERQRGNFPDRFSGHQFPNYSSELNVNALLLGDSALYLCASSLAMGGRGTEAFFGQGTRLTVV.